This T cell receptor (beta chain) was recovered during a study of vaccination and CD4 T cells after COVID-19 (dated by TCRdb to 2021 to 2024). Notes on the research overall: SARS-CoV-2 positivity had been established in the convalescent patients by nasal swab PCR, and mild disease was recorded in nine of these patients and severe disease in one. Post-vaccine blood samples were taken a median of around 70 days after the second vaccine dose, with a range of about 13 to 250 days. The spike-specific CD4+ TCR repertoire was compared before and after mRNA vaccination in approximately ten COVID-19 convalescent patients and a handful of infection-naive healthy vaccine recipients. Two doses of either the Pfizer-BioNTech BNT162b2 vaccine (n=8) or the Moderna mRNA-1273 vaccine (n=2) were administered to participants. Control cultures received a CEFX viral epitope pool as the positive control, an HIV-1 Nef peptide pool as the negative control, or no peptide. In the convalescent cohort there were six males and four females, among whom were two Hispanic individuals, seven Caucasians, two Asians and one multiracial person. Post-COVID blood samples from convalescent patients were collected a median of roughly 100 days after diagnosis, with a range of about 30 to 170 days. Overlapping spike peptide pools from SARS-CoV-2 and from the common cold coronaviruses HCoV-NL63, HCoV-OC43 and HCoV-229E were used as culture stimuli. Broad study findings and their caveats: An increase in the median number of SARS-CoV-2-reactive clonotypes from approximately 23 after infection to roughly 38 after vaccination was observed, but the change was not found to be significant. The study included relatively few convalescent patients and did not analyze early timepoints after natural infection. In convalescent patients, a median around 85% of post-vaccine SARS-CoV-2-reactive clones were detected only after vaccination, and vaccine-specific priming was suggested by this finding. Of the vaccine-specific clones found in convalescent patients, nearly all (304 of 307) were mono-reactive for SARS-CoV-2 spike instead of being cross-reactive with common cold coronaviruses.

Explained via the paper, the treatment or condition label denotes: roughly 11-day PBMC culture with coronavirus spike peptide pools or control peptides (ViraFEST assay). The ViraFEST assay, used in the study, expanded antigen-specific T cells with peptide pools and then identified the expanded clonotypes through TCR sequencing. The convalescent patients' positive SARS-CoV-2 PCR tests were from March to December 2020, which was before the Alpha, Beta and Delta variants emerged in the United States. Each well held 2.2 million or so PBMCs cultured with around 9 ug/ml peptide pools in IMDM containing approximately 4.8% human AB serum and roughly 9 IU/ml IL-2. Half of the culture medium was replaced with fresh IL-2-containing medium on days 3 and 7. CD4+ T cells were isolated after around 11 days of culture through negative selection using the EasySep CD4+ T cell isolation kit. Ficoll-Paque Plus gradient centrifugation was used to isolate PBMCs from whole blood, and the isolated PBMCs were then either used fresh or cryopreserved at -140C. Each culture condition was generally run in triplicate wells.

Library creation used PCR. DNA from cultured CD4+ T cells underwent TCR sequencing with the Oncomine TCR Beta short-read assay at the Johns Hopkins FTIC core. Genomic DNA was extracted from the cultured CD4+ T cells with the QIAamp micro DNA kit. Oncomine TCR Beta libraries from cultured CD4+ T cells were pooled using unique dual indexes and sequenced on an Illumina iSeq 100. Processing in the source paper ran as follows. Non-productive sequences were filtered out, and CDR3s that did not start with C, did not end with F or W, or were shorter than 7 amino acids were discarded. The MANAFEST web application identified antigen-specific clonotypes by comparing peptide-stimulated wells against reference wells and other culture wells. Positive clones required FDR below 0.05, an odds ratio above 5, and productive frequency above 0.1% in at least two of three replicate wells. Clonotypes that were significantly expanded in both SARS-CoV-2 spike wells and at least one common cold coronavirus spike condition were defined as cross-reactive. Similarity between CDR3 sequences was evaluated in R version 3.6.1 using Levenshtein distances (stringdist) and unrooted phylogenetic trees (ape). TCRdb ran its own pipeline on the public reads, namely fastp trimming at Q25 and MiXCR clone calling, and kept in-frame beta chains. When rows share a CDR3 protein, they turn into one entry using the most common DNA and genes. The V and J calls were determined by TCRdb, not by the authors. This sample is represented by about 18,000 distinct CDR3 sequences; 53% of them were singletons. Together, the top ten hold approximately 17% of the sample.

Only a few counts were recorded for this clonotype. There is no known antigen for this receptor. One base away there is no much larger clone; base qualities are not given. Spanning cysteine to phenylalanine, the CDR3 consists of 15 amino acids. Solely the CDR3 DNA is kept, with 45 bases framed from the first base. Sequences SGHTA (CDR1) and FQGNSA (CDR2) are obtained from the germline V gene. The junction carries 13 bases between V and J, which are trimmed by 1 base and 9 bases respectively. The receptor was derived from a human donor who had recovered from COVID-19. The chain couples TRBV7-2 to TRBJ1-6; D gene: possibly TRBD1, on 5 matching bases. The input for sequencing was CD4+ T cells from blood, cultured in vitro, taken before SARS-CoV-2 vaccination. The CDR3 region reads CASSLGAGLSSPLHF. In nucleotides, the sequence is TGTGCCAGCAGCTTAGGGGCAGGGTTGAGTTCACCCCTCCACTTT.